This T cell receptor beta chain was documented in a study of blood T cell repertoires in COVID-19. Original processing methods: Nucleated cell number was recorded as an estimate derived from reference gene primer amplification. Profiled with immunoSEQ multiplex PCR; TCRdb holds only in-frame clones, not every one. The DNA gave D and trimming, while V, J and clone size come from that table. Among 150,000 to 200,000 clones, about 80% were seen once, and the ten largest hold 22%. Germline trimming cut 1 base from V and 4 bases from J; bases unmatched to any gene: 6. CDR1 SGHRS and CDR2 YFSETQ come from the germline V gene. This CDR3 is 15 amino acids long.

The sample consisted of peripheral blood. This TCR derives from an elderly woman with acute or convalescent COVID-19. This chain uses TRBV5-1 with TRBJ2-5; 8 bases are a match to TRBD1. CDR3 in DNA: TGCGCCAGCAGCTTGCCAGGGGGCGAGAGAGAGACCCAGTACTTC. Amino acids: CASSLPGGERETQYF.